A single sample is the source of the 7 T cell receptor beta chains below, sequenced in a study of cytomegalovirus exposure and HLA in healthy donors. PCR was performed using 60 Vbeta and 13 Jbeta primers. Clones were sequenced by immunoSEQ multiplex PCR, and TCRdb holds only the in-frame ones, with some missing. The sample has 210,000 or so clones, 76% seen once. The sequencing input was PBMCs. These receptors originate from a man in his late teens or twenties in good health and CMV-seronegative.

This chain links TRBV5-1 with TRBJ2-3; TRBD1 might be the D (6 bases). V dropped 1 base and J dropped 4 bases, with 22 bases sitting between them. The CDR3 runs to 18 residues. Germline CDR1 is SGHRS and CDR2 is YFSETQ. CDR3 sequence reads: CASSLWGPRAGVPDTQYF. The CDR3, as DNA: TGCGCCAGCAGCTTGTGGGGTCCGAGGGCAGGGGTGCCAGATACGCAGTATTTT.

This clone came up a few times. The chain couples TRBV28 to TRBJ1-1, with TRBD1 as a possible D gene (5 bases). Germline V lookup: CDR1 MDHEN, CDR2 SYDVKM. Trimming left V 5 bases short and J 5 bases short, with 18 bases between. CDR3 length equals 15 residues. The chain's CDR3 is CASSTGAGGSTEAFF. For the CDR3, the DNA is TGTGCCAGCAGTACCGGGGCCGGGGGAAGTACTGAAGCTTTCTTT.

The chain is built from TRBV6-5 and TRBJ1-5; D uncertain. CDR1 and CDR2 from the germline V gene are MNHEY and SVGAGI. The CDR3 is made up of 13 amino acids. Between the trimmed V and J ends, which lost 1 base and 5 bases, there was a span of 6 bases. The CDR3 DNA sequence: TGTGCCAGCAGTTACTTGCGGGATCAGCCCCAGCATTTT. Its translation: CASSYLRDQPQHF.

The table lists this clone with a count of one. The chain is built from TRBV5-1 and TRBJ2-7; 7 nucleotides agree with TRBD2. Looked up from germline, CDR1 is SGHRS and CDR2 is YFSETQ. Trimming at V came to 4 bases and at J to 0 bases, leaving 13 bases not matched to a gene. CDR3 size: 17 residues. In DNA form, the CDR3 reads TGCGCCAGCAGCCCGGACACGATTAGCGGGTCCTCCTACGAGCAGTACTTC. It translates to CASSPDTISGSSYEQYF.

This sequence joins TRBV28 and TRBJ1-5; TRBD1 is a possible D gene (6 bases). The CDR3 sequence is 15 residues long. From germline, CDR1 is MDHEN and CDR2 SYDVKM. V lost 7 bases to trimming and J lost 5 bases, with 18 bases between them. The CDR3 protein is CASTPWDNPHQPQHF. CDR3 bases: TGTGCCAGCACACCTTGGGACAACCCACATCAGCCCCAGCATTTT.

The V and J genes are TRBV10-3 and TRBJ1-3, with 7 bases that match TRBD1. Germline V CDR1 and CDR2: ENHRY, SYGVKD. The CDR3 runs to 16 residues. V dropped 6 bases and J dropped 1; count of bases not matched to a gene: 9. The CDR3 region is CAIRRTGVISGNTIYF. The CDR3 nucleotides read TGTGCCATCAGGAGAACAGGGGTAATTTCTGGAAACACCATATATTTT.

The table lists this clone with a few counts. The DNA for the CDR3 is TGTGCCAGCAGTGGGGTGACAGGGGGCTCGTACGAGCAGTACTTC. Its translation is CASSGVTGGSYEQYF. The rearrangement uses TRBV6-1 and TRBJ2-7; the match to TRBD1 covers 10 bases. V shed 4 bases, J shed 4 bases, and the junction held 7 bases outside the gene matches. CDR3 length equals 15 residues. Germline lookup yields CDR1 MNHNS and CDR2 SASEGT.